This is a list of T cell receptor beta chains from one sample in a study of blood T cells in healthy people across ages. TCRdb re-derived calls from the 5' RACE reads in MiXCR, one entry per CDR3 protein. The sample yields more than 700,000 distinct CDR3 sequences, approximately 53% seen once. The sequencing input was blood. Source of these receptors: a man at least 80 years old in good health. The conserved cysteine and the conserved F or W are not part of the CDR3 here. Size values are once, few and many counts, or a class for expanded clones, and some rows have none.

cdr3_aa	clone_size	v_call	j_call
ASSLDFTDTQY	few	TRBV7-2	TRBJ2-3
ASSFFPTGHGGTSATDTQY	.	TRBV27	TRBJ2-3
SVSGQVNTEAF	.	TRBV20-1	TRBJ1-1
ASSRGLNQPQH	few	TRBV2	TRBJ1-5
SVGPRRRETQY	.	TRBV29-1	TRBJ2-5
SGHRGGEQY	.	TRBV29-1	TRBJ2-5
ATSGRPGLLAGDGSTDTQY	.	TRBV15	TRBJ2-3
ASSDKGLETQY	.	TRBV25-1	TRBJ2-5
ASSQGNGGEKLF	.	TRBV18	TRBJ1-4
SSWDRPNTEAF	.	TRBV29-1	TRBJ1-1
ASSLGTSKAEAF	.	TRBV7-3	TRBJ1-1
ASSRDVSSYGYT	few	TRBV5-5	TRBJ1-2
ATSRERPSGEQY	.	TRBV15	.
ASSRGQLGNTEAF	.	TRBV3-1	TRBJ1-1
ASSLGPSGQETQY	few	TRBV5-1	TRBJ2-5
ASSQTGLADGEQF	.	TRBV9	TRBJ2-1
ASSPADPYYGYT	.	TRBV7-2	TRBJ1-2
ASSLAFGQKNRYAY	few	TRBV5-1	TRBJ2-3
ASSPPLGGRGGYAY	.	TRBV11-2	TRBJ2-3
SVGGQGLREQY	.	TRBV29-1	.
ASSPLGGRTDQY	.	TRBV5-1	TRBJ2-7
ASSQGQNTGELF	.	TRBV3-1	TRBJ2-2
ASSQEWGSDEQF	few	TRBV14	TRBJ2-1
ASRAGGLGNQPQH	once	TRBV6-5	TRBJ1-5
SVGQLASAEAF	.	TRBV29-1	TRBJ1-1
ASSLEQSPRPSTDTQY	.	TRBV7-2	TRBJ2-3
ASSVAPSGTGSNEQF	many	TRBV9	TRBJ2-1
ASSSPYRRASTDAQY	once	TRBV28	TRBJ2-3
ASSSTATGAY	.	TRBV14	TRBJ2-3
ASSQVGLVSYEQY	.	TRBV4-1	TRBJ2-7
ASSLSGQGGGGYT	many	TRBV3-1	TRBJ1-2
ASSSPTISTDTQY	.	TRBV7-2	TRBJ2-3
ASSTSIGASGSYEQY	once	TRBV12-3/TRBV12-4	.
ASSAGGRQETQY	.	TRBV25-1	TRBJ2-5
ASSLGGTSRDTQY	.	TRBV7-2	TRBJ2-3
SARTGLMDEKLF	.	TRBV20-1	TRBJ1-4
ASSLAVGTGANVLT	.	TRBV5-1	TRBJ2-6
ASSVRPQETQY	.	TRBV9	TRBJ2-5
SAWDYPNYNEQF	.	TRBV20-1	TRBJ2-1
ASSLAPGSHQPQH	.	TRBV12-3/TRBV12-4	TRBJ1-5
ASSKGTAMNENEQF	.	TRBV6-1	TRBJ2-1
ASSLDSSVSYEQY	.	TRBV7-6	TRBJ2-7
ASSPGPGLAAYEQY	.	TRBV3-1	TRBJ2-7
ASSLQTPAGEQF	few	TRBV12-3/TRBV12-4	TRBJ2-1
ASSKWTSGIENTGELF	.	TRBV27	TRBJ2-2